The T cell receptor (beta chain) under discussion was sequenced for a study of T cells expressing NK-cell markers. TCRdb reprocessed the 5' RACE reads and keeps a single row for each CDR3 protein, giving no DNA. The sample spans 200,000 to 300,000 distinct CDR3 sequences; the ten largest clones claim more than 3.5%. This CDR3 region has 15 residues. From germline, CDR1 is DFQATT and CDR2 SNEGSKA (reference sequence). The receptor was isolated from a woman aged 18 to 75 in good health. The chain links TRBV20-1 to TRBJ1-4; TCRdb designates TRBD1, a call that cannot be tested without DNA. The sample consisted of blood T cells: a sorted CD56 or NKG2C T cell subset, CD4+ or CD8+ T cells, or bulk PBMC T cells (not recorded which). The CDR3 here is CSAPGQGGDSEKLFF.